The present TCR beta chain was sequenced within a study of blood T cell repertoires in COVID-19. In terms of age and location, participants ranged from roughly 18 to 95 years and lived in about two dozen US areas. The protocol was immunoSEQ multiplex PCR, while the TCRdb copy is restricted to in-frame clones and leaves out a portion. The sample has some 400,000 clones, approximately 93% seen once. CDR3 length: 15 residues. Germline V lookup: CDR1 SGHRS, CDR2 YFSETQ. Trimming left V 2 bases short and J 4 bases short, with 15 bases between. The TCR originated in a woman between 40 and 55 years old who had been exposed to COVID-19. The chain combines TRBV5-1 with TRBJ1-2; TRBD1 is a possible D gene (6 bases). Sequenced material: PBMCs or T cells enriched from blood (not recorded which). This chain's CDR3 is CASSFDGQRAYGYTF. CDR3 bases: TGCGCCAGCAGCTTCGATGGACAGCGAGCCTATGGCTACACCTTC.